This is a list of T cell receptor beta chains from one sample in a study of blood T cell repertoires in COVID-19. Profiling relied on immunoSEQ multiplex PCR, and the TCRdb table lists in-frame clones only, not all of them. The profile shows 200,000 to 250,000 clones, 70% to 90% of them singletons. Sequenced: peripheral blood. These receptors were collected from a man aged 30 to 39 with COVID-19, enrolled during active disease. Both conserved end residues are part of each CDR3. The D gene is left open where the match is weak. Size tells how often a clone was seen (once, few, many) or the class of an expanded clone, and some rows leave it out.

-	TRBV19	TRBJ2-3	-	TGTGCCAGTACACCGTTTGGAGCTGGGGATACGCAGTATTTT	CASTPFGAGDTQYF
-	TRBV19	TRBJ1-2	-	TGTGCCAGTAGTACCTCCGGGGGATCCTATGGCTACACCTTC	CASSTSGGSYGYTF
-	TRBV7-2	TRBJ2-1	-	TGTGCCAGCAGCCGGAGGGCCGACTACAATGAGCAGTTCTTC	CASSRRADYNEQFF
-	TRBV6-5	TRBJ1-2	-	TGTGCCAGCAGAAAAGACAGTCGGCCAAATGGCTACACCTTC	CASRKDSRPNGYTF
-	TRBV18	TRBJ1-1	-	TGTGCCAGCTCACCCAACGGGGGGCCCACTGGCACTGAAGCTTTCTTT	CASSPNGGPTGTEAFF
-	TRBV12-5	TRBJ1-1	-	TGTGCTAGTGGTTTGCCAAACAGGGAGGGCACTGAAGCTTTCTTT	CASGLPNREGTEAFF
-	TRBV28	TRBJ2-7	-	TGTGCCAGCGAAGCCCAATCTGCCTCCTACGAGCAGTACTTC	CASEAQSASYEQYF
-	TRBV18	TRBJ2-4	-	TGTGCCAGCTCACCACCGGGGACACCTGAAAACATTCAGTACTTC	CASSPPGTPENIQYF
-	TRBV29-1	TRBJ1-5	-	TGCAGCGTTAAAGGAGGTACCGGGGATCAGCCCCAGCATTTT	CSVKGGTGDQPQHF
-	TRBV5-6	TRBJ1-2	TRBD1	TGTGCCAGCACCCTGGCGGGACAGCCTGGAGGCTACACCTTC	CASTLAGQPGGYTF
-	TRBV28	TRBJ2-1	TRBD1	TGTGCCGCCGGACAGGGGGCCCGCAGGAGGGACAATGAGCAGTTCTTC	CAAGQGARRRDNEQFF
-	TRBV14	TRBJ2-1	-	TGTGCCAGCAGCCAGAACAGGGCCCGTGAGCAGTTCTTC	CASSQNRAREQFF
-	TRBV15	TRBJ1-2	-	TGTGCCACCGGGGACACCCAAAGTAACTATGGCTACACCTTC	CATGDTQSNYGYTF
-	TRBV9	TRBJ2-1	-	TGTGCCAGCAGCGTAGGCGTGTCAGGGAATGAGCAGTTCTTC	CASSVGVSGNEQFF
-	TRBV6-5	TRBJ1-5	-	TGTGCCAGCAGTCCCCTCCCCGACACTGATCAGCCCCAGCATTTT	CASSPLPDTDQPQHF
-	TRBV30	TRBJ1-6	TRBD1	TGTGCCTGGACTTTTAAGACAGGGAACAATTCACCCCTCCACTTT	CAWTFKTGNNSPLHF
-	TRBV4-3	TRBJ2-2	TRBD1	TGCGCCAGCAGCCAAGAGACAGGGCCCACGAACACCGGGGAGCTGTTTTTT	CASSQETGPTNTGELFF
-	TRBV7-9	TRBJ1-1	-	TGTGCCAGCAGCTTAGTCAGGGGAATGAACACTGAAGCTTTCTTT	CASSLVRGMNTEAFF
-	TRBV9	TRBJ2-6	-	TGTGCCAGCAGCGTAGACGTGACTAGTGGGACCTCTGGGGCCAACGTCCTGACTTTC	CASSVDVTSGTSGANVLTF
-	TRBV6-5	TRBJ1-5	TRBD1	TGTGCCAGCAGTTACGTAGGGGGCAACAATCAGCCCCAGCATTTT	CASSYVGGNNQPQHF
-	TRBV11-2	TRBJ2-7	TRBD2	TGTGCCAGCAGCCCCTCTAGCGGTAGACCCTACGAGCAGTACTTC	CASSPSSGRPYEQYF
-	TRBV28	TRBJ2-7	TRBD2	TGTGCCAGCAGTGCGATCCTAGCGGGCGGAGGCGAGCAGTACTTC	CASSAILAGGGEQYF
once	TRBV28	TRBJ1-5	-	TGTGCCAGCAGTTTGAGACGGCTAGAGCCCCAGCATTTT	CASSLRRLEPQHF
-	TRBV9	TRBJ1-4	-	TGTGCCAGCAGCGAGGAGGGATCTCCAACTAATGAAAAACTGTTTTTT	CASSEEGSPTNEKLFF
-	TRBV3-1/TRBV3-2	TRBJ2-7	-	TGTGCCAGCAGCCCCCGTCGGGGGAACGAGCAGTACTTC	CASSPRRGNEQYF
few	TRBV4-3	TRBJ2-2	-	TGCGCCAGCAGCCAAGCAATTTCGGCGAACACCGGGGAGCTGTTTTTT	CASSQAISANTGELFF
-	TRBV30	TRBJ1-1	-	TGTGCCTGGAGTGGGGGTGAGGGGGTCTACACTGAAGCTTTCTTT	CAWSGGEGVYTEAFF
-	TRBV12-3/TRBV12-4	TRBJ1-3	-	TGTGCCAGCCGGGAGGGGGTTGGAAACACCATATATTTT	CASREGVGNTIYF
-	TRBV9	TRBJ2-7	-	TGTGCCAGCAGCTCCCGGGGTGGAGGGTACTACGAGCAGTACTTC	CASSSRGGGYYEQYF
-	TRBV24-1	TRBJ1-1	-	TGTGCCACCAGTGACCCTTGGAACACTGAAGCTTTCTTT	CATSDPWNTEAFF
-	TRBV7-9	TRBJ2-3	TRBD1	TGTGCCAGCCGGGACAGGAGCACAGATACGCAGTATTTT	CASRDRSTDTQYF
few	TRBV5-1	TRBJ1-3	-	TGCGCCAGCAGCTTGGCCGCAGGGCACGGAAACACCATATATTTT	CASSLAAGHGNTIYF
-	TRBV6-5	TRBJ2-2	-	TGTGCCAGCAGTTACAGGGGCTCTAACACCGGGGAGCTGTTTTTT	CASSYRGSNTGELFF
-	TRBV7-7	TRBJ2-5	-	TGTGCCAGCAGCTTGGCCCAAGGGGTCCAAGAGACCCAGTACTTC	CASSLAQGVQETQYF
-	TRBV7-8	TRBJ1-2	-	TGTGCCAGCAGCTTAGGGACCATGGACTTAGATGGCTACACCTTC	CASSLGTMDLDGYTF
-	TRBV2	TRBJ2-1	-	TGTGCCAGCAGTGAAGCGCTACCAGCGGCTCACTACAATGAGCAGTTCTTC	CASSEALPAAHYNEQFF
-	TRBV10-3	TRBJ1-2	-	TGTGCCATCAGTGACGACTATGGCTACACCTTC	CAISDDYGYTF
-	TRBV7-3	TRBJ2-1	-	TGTGCCAGCAGCCTGAGACTAGACGCATACAATGAGCAGTTCTTC	CASSLRLDAYNEQFF
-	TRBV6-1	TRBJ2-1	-	TGTGCCAGCAGTGAGACCCGGGTCCTATACAATGAGCAGTTCTTC	CASSETRVLYNEQFF
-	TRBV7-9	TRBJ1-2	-	TGTGCCAGCAGCTTATCCGGACAGACTTATGGCTACACCTTC	CASSLSGQTYGYTF
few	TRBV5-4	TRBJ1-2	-	TGTGCCAGCAGCATCAACAGGGCTATGAGTGGCTACACCTTC	CASSINRAMSGYTF
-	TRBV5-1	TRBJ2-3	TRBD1	TGCGCCAGCAGCCCCCGGACAGGGGTGATCGGGAGTACGCAGTATTTT	CASSPRTGVIGSTQYF
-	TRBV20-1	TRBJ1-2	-	TGCAGTGCTAGTTCTCGTAGCTGGGGAGCGAACTATGGCTACACCTTC	CSASSRSWGANYGYTF
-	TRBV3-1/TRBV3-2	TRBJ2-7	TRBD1	TGTGCCAGCAGCCTCCGGGACAGGGGGCGCGAGCAGTACTTC	CASSLRDRGREQYF
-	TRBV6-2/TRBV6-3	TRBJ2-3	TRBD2	TGTGCCAGCAGTTACGGCTGGACTAGCCCAAATACGCAGTATTTT	CASSYGWTSPNTQYF
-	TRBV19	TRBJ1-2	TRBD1	TGTGCCACCGCGACAGGGTTAAACTATGGCTACACCTTC	CATATGLNYGYTF
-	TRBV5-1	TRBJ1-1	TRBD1	TGCGCCAGCAGCTGGGACAGGCTGAACACTGAAGCTTTCTTT	CASSWDRLNTEAFF
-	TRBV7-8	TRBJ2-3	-	TGTGCCAGCAGCCCTGGCACAGATACGCAGTATTTT	CASSPGTDTQYF
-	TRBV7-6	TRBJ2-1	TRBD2	TGTGCCAGCAGCTTAGTAGCGGGGGGAAGCTCCTACAATGAGCAGTTCTTC	CASSLVAGGSSYNEQFF
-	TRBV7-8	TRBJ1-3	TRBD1	TGTGCCAGCAGCGCCCGACAGGGGGTCACTGGAAACACCATATATTTT	CASSARQGVTGNTIYF
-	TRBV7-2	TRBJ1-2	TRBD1	TGTGCCAGCAGCTTAGAGACAGGGTATGGCTACACCTTC	CASSLETGYGYTF